This T cell receptor beta chain was captured in a study of blood T cell repertoires in COVID-19. Authors' analysis steps: By means of reference gene primer amplification, nucleated cell counts were estimated. The assay was immunoSEQ multiplex PCR, and TCRdb's table has in-frame clones only and misses some. From that table come the V and J calls and clone size; the DNA was used to work out D and trimming. The sample includes about 280,000 clones, more than 70% of them seen just once. Participants reported their clinical history, and cohort assignment relied on those reports. The germline V gene encodes CDR1 SGHTA and CDR2 FQGNSA. Germline trimming cut 4 bases from V and 5 bases from J; bases unmatched to any gene: 17. The CDR3 totals 19 residues.

The chain joins TRBV7-2 to TRBJ2-1; 10 nucleotides agree with TRBD2. The sequencing sample was made of PBMCs or T cells enriched from blood (not recorded which). The origin of this receptor is a woman aged 55 to 70 in a cohort exposed to, infected with or recovered from COVID-19 (not recorded which). DNA for the CDR3: TGTGCCAGCAGCTCAAAAAGGCCCGGCGGACTAGCGGATCACAATGAGCAGTTCTTC. Translation gives CASSSKRPGGLADHNEQFF.